A single T cell receptor (beta chain) is shown here with its context. Its antigen remains unidentified. These data belong to a study of tumor-infiltrating lymphocytes in primary liver carcinoma. Study overall: These patients were men and women whose ages were 30 to 69 years.

Co-extraction of RNA and DNA was performed on about 20-32 mg of unsorted bulk tissue. Five discrete regions of every tumor underwent sampling. Study-wide results and caveats: Tumors and blood were compared for top-250-clone fraction, and tumors had the significantly higher value (p = 0.039). Tumor region pairs outstripped tumor-adjacent and tumor-blood pairs in overlap.

The authors made TCR beta cDNA from 400 to 600 ng total RNA with a constant-region primer. Three nested multiplex PCR rounds, a slightly modified ARM-PCR method, built the TCR beta libraries. TCRdb fed the multiplex PCR reads into MiXCR, producing one record per CDR3 protein. Of 70,000 to 75,000 distinct CDR3 sequences detected, roughly 69% appear once; the ten largest clones hold roughly 25%. The clonotype comes from a man aged 40-50 years with primary liver carcinoma and hepatitis B virus infection. Input material: liver tumor tissue from sampling region 4. Subset of the sample: tumor region T4, right-lateral pole.

The CDR3: CASSLDTTQETQYF. CDR3 DNA sequence: TGTGCCAGCAGTCTTGACACGACCCAAGAGACCCAGTACTTC. The chain employs TRBV12-3 or TRBV12-4 and TRBJ2-5; D is unclear. The CDR3 has 14 residues. V gave up 5 bases and J gave up 1 base, with 11 bases separating them.